These 10 T cell receptor beta chains came from one sample sequenced in a study of blood T cell repertoires in COVID-19. Sequencing used immunoSEQ multiplex PCR; TCRdb keeps in-frame clones, though not all of them. Of roughly 200,000 clones detected, 85% to 95% appear once; the ten largest clones hold about 0.76%. The material sequenced was peripheral blood. The receptors were sampled from a young man with COVID-19, enrolled during active disease.

The rearrangement uses TRBV10-3 and TRBJ2-1; 7 nucleotides line up with TRBD1. Germline V gene lookup returns CDR1 ENHRY and CDR2 SYGVKD. The CDR3 sequence is 14 residues long. The trim removed 10 bases at V and 9 bases at J, leaving 15 bases unmatched. CDR3 nucleotide sequence: TGTGCCACTACAGAACTACCTAGGGACAGTGAGCAGTTCTTC. Residues: CATTELPRDSEQFF.

The chain carries TRBV30 and TRBJ2-1; 7 bases are a match to TRBD1. Germline V gives CDR1 GTSNPN, CDR2 SVGIG (reference sequence). V was clipped by 0 bases and J by 0 bases; unmatched bases: 11. The CDR3 has 18 residues. The CDR3 nucleotides are TGTGCCTGGAGTGTACCCTCAGGGGGTACCCACTCCTACAATGAGCAGTTCTTC. This gives the protein CAWSVPSGGTHSYNEQFF.

This chain links TRBV6-5 with TRBJ2-7, with D possibly matching TRBD2 (6 bases). The CDR3 loop spans 16 amino acids. Trimming took 2 bases from V and 0 from J, leaving 14 bases between them. Per the germline V gene, CDR1 is MNHEY and CDR2 is SVGAGI. The CDR3 sequence: CASSYEAGSSSYEQYF. CDR3 DNA sequence: TGTGCCAGCAGTTACGAAGCGGGTTCGAGCTCCTACGAGCAGTACTTC.

CDR3 coding DNA: TGCACCAGCAGCCCGAGACGGACGGGAACCTACGAGCAGTACTTC. The encoded protein is CTSSPRRTGTYEQYF. The rearrangement uses TRBV1 and TRBJ2-7; the table's D call, TRBD2, was not checked against the DNA. TRBV1 is reported as a pseudogene. The length of the CDR3 is 15 residues.

This CDR3 reads CASSPGPGLAGKTDTQYF. DNA for the CDR3: TGTGCCAGCAGCCCAGGACCCGGACTAGCGGGGAAGACAGATACGCAGTATTTT. This chain joins TRBV3-1 (or the pseudogene TRBV3-2) and TRBJ2-3; 12 nucleotides line up with TRBD2. Germline V gene sequence: CDR1 LGHDT, CDR2 YNNKEL (reference sequence). CDR3 length equals 18 residues. V trimming: 4 bases; J trimming: 3 bases; junction bases outside the gene matches: 11.

The chain uses TRBV6-5 and TRBJ2-7; TRBD1 matches 8 bases. V shed 2 bases and J 6 bases; nucleotides not matched to a gene: 6. The CDR3 has 14 residues. From germline, CDR1 is MNHEY and CDR2 SVGAGI. The CDR3 sequence is CASSYRSGGGEQYF. Here the CDR3 DNA reads TGTGCCAGCAGTTACCGATCAGGGGGCGGCGAGCAGTACTTC.

CDR3 DNA: TGTGCTAGTGGTTTGGGCACTTATAGCAATCAGCCCCAGCATTTT. It codes for CASGLGTYSNQPQHF. The J gene is TRBJ1-5, the V gene TRBV12-5, with D uncertain. The germline V gene encodes CDR1 LGHNT and CDR2 FRNRAP. CDR3 size: 15 residues. Trimming cost V 1 base and J 0 bases, with 7 bases left between them.

The chain employs TRBV3-1 (or the pseudogene TRBV3-2) and TRBJ2-7; the match to TRBD2 covers 10 bases. Germline CDR1 is LGHDT and CDR2 is YNNKEL (reference sequence). Trimming at V came to 1 base and at J to 2 bases, leaving 2 bases not matched to a gene. The CDR3 runs 15 residues. The CDR3 coding sequence is TGTGCCAGCAGCCAAGCAGCGGGGGGGCCCTACGAGCAGTACTTC. Its translation: CASSQAAGGPYEQYF.

The chain has TRBV30 and TRBJ1-5; D is perhaps TRBD1 (6 bases). The CDR3 sequence is 13 residues long. V was pared by 2 bases and J by 12 bases, with 17 bases between. Per germline, CDR1 GTSNPN and CDR2 SVGIG (reference sequence). The CDR3 nucleotides read TGTGCCTGGAGTCCCTCTCAGGGGTACCTCCAGCATTTT. Translation: CAWSPSQGYLQHF.

The V and J genes are TRBV19 and TRBJ2-2; no reliable D call. CDR1 LNHDA and CDR2 SQIVND come from the germline V gene (reference sequence). The CDR3 contains 12 residues. Trimming pared 4 bases from V and 4 bases from J, leaving 4 bases between. The CDR3 DNA reads TGTGCCAGTAGTACCTTCACCGGGGAGCTGTTTTTT. This codes for CASSTFTGELFF.